One sample yielded the 18 T cell receptor beta chains listed below, sequenced in a study of T cell clonality in common variable immunodeficiency. Libraries were prepared by immunoSEQ multiplex PCR; TCRdb keeps only in-frame clonotypes and omits some of them. This repertoire lists around 47,000 clones without singletons; more than 2% sits in the top ten. The sample taken for sequencing was peripheral blood mononuclear cells. The receptors were sampled from a person aged 18 to 69 in good health.

Note on this clone: The germline gene is not matched at one end of the junction; a read error may be the cause. Read sequence stops 3 residues before the CDR3 end, and the germline J gene provides the missing end. Distinct nucleotide sequences in the sample also encode this CDR3. The V and J genes are TRBV30 and TRBJ1-3; D ambiguous. Germline V gives CDR1 GTSNPN, CDR2 SVGIG (reference sequence). CDR3 length: 14 residues. CDR3 residues: CAWSTAAGGNTIYF. The part of the CDR3 DNA that was read is TGTGCCTGGAGTACTGCGGCGGGTGGAAACACT.

This clone was seen at least ten times. The read falls 3 residues short of the CDR3 end, and the missing part is taken from the germline J gene. The chain uses TRBV7-9 and TRBJ2-2; 9 bases fit TRBD1. Germline V gene lookup returns CDR1 SEHNR and CDR2 FQNEAQ (reference sequence). Trimming took 5 bases from V and 3 from J; bases not matched to a gene: 4. The CDR3 sequence is 15 residues long. The DNA read from the CDR3 is TGTGCCAGCAGCGGCCGGGACAGGGACACCGGGGAG. Protein product: CASSGRDRDTGE. The entire CDR3 sequence reads CASSGRDRDTGELFF.

Many counts were recorded for this clone. From the germline J gene comes the end of the CDR3, since the read stops 3 residues before it. This chain joins TRBV7-3 and TRBJ2-1; 10 bases are shared with TRBD1. J gave up 4 bases and V 4 bases, and 4 bases lay outside the gene matches. The germline gives CDR1 SGHTA, CDR2 FQGTGA. There are 15 residues in the CDR3. CDR3 amino acids: CASSSGTGVYNEQFF. The part of the CDR3 DNA that was read is TGTGCCAGCAGCTCTGGGACAGGGGTTTACAATGAG.

This clone has at least ten counts. The read ends 3 residues shy of where the CDR3 ends; the end is completed using the germline J gene. The chain carries TRBV7-8 and TRBJ2-1; 9 bases are shared with TRBD2. The CDR3 extends over 17 amino acids. The germline V gene encodes CDR1 SGHVS and CDR2 FQNEAQ. J gave up 8 bases and V 5 bases, and 16 bases lay outside the gene matches. CDR3 loop: CASSPRVLAAGGDEQFF. The part of the CDR3 DNA that was read is TGTGCCAGCAGCCCAAGGGTACTAGCGGCGGGGGGGGATGAG.

This clone was seen many times. CDR3 DNA, as far as it was read: TGTGCCAGGCAGGGGGTCCACGGGGAG. Its translation is CARQGVHGE. The CDR3 in its entirety is CARQGVHGELFF. The V gene is TRBV7-9, the J gene TRBJ2-2; TRBD1 matches 7 bases. Read sequence stops 3 residues before the CDR3 end, and the germline J gene provides the missing end. This CDR3 region has 12 residues. J gave up 7 bases and V 9 bases, and 5 bases lay outside the gene matches. Germline assignment: CDR1 SEHNR and CDR2 FQNEAQ (reference sequence).

This clone was recorded many times. The read ends 3 residues early relative to the CDR3; the germline J gene fills the gap. This rearrangement joins TRBV20-1 to TRBJ1-2, with a possible D match to TRBD1 (6 bases). The CDR3 runs 12 residues. Trimming pared 4 bases from V and 4 bases from J, leaving 10 bases between. Germline assignment: CDR1 DFQATT and CDR2 SNEGSKA (reference sequence). The CDR3 region is CSATQGLYGYTF. The DNA read from the CDR3 is TGCAGTGCTACACAGGGTCTCTATGGC.

This clone was seen ten or more times. The CDR3 goes on 3 residues after the read ends, and that part is filled in from the germline J gene. The chain recombines TRBV18 with TRBJ1-4; the D is unclear. Trimming left V 6 bases short and J 4 bases short, with 15 bases between. Per germline, CDR1 KGHSH and CDR2 LQKENI. The CDR3 totals 15 residues. CDR3 bases read: TGTGCCAGCTCCACCACGTACGGGTATAATGAAAAA. Its protein is CASSTTYGYNEK. The whole CDR3 sequence is CASSTTYGYNEKLFF.

In the case of this clone: Read sequence stops 3 residues before the CDR3 end, and the germline J gene provides the missing end. The rearrangement joins TRBV30 to TRBJ1-1, with a weak D call TRBD1 (6 bases). CDR1 is GTSNPN and CDR2 is SVGIG in the germline V gene (reference sequence). V was cut by 5 bases and J by 4 bases, with 11 bases left in between. The CDR3 has 12 residues. This chain's CDR3 is CAWGGGGTEAFF. The part of the CDR3 DNA that was read is TGTGCCTGGGGCGGAGGGGGCACTGAA.

This clone was recorded many times. The read falls 3 residues short of the CDR3 end, and the missing part is taken from the germline J gene. The V and J genes are TRBV10-1 and TRBJ2-5, with D perhaps TRBD1 (5 bases). The CDR3 contains 12 residues. Trimming removed 3 bases from V and 5 bases from J, with 7 bases in between. Germline V gene data show CDR1 as WNHNN and CDR2 as SYGVQD (reference sequence). The CDR3 here is CASSDRVETQYF. The covered CDR3 bases are TGCGCCAGCAGTGACAGGGTTGAGACC.

This clone has a handful of counts. The sequenced fragment ends 3 residues before the CDR3 boundary, so the rest is inferred from the germline J gene. V usage is TRBV20-1 and J usage is TRBJ2-7; D perhaps matches TRBD1 (6 bases). V lost 5 bases and J 3 bases, leaving 11 bases between the germline ends. The V gene's germline CDR1 is DFQATT and CDR2 SNEGSKA (reference sequence). This CDR3 has 12 amino acids. The CDR3 DNA, read in part, is TGCAGTGCTCCAAGGGGGTTCTACGAG. Translated: CSAPRGFYE. The full CDR3 is CSAPRGFYEQYF.

This clone has ten or more counts. CDR3 sequence reads: CASSLTGTYEQYF. The covered CDR3 bases are TGCGCCAGCAGCTTGACAGGGACCTACGAG. This rearrangement joins TRBV5-1 to TRBJ2-7; D is possibly TRBD1 (6 bases). Read coverage stops 3 residues before the CDR3 terminus; the germline J gene supplies the remainder. Germline CDR1 and CDR2: SGHRS and YFSETQ. The CDR3 length is 13 residues. V was clipped by 1 base and J by 2 bases, with 7 bases between them.

Ten or more counts support this clone. Coverage ceases 3 residues before the CDR3 finishes, and the germline J gene fills in the end. The chain uses TRBV5-1 and TRBJ1-5, with a tentative D call TRBD1 (6 bases). The CDR3 is made up of 15 amino acids. Germline CDR1 is SGHRS and CDR2 is YFSETQ. Trimming left V 5 bases short and J 8 bases short, with 20 bases between. Here the CDR3 reads CASRLGPGGGEPQHF. Partial CDR3 DNA: TGCGCCAGCAGACTTGGGCCGGGAGGGGGGGAGCCC.

In its sample, this clone was seen many times. Read coverage stops 3 residues before the CDR3 terminus; the germline J gene supplies the remainder. V is TRBV5-1 and J is TRBJ2-3; TRBD1 agrees at 10 bases. The CDR3 runs 15 residues. Germline lookup yields CDR1 SGHRS and CDR2 YFSETQ. V shed 7 bases, J shed 4 bases, and the junction held 9 bases outside the gene matches. The sequenced part of the CDR3 DNA is TGCGCCAGCCTTGCCGGGACAGGGGATGCAGATACG. Amino acids: CASLAGTGDADT. The full CDR3 protein reads CASLAGTGDADTQYF.

This clone was observed at least ten times. The read ends 3 residues before the CDR3 terminus; that terminus is restored from the germline J gene. This chain joins TRBV20-1 and TRBJ1-2; 8 nucleotides line up with TRBD1. Trimming cost V 5 bases and J 4 bases; bases outside gene matches: 6. Germline CDR1 is DFQATT and CDR2 is SNEGSKA (reference sequence). The CDR3 covers 13 residues. CDR3 DNA (partial): TGCAGTGCTGGCCCCGGACAGGGCTATGGC. The encoded protein is CSAGPGQGYG. In full, the CDR3 reads CSAGPGQGYGYTF.

This clone has ten or more counts. The read ends 3 residues shy of where the CDR3 ends; the end is completed using the germline J gene. This chain uses TRBV30 with TRBJ1-6, with 7 bases identical to TRBD1. The V and J ends lost 0 bases and 8 bases, in that order; junction bases with no gene match: 4. The germline CDR1 and CDR2 sequences are GTSNPN and SVGIG (reference sequence). The CDR3 loop spans 14 amino acids. The CDR3: CAWSVRQGYSPLHF. The part of the CDR3 DNA that was read is TGTGCCTGGAGTGTACGACAGGGTTATTCACCC.

This clone was picked up a small number of times. Sequencing ends 3 residues short of the CDR3 end; the germline J gene provides the rest. The chain links TRBV7-6 to TRBJ2-1, with 9 bases identical to TRBD2. Per germline, CDR1 SGHVS and CDR2 FNYEAQ. Trimming removed 6 bases from V and 8 bases from J; junction bases left unmatched: 5. The CDR3 loop spans 13 amino acids. CDR3 DNA (partial): TGTGCCAGCAGTTATAGCGGGAGTGATGAG. It yields the protein CASSYSGSDE. The complete CDR3 sequence is CASSYSGSDEQFF.

For this clone: The CDR3 end is not reached by the read, which stops 3 residues before it; the germline J gene fills it in. The J gene is TRBJ2-7, the V gene TRBV7-9, with TRBD1 matching over 7 bases. Germline CDR1 SEHNR, CDR2 FQNEAQ (reference sequence). The CDR3 has 15 residues. Trimming cost V 5 bases and J 5 bases; bases outside gene matches: 12. The CDR3 protein is CASSPQTAGGNEQYF. Partial CDR3 DNA: TGTGCCAGCAGCCCGCAAACAGCAGGGGGTAACGAG.

This clone was seen many times. The observed sequence ends 3 residues before the CDR3 terminus, with the missing tail filled in from the germline J gene. The chain couples TRBV5-1 to TRBJ1-5; the D gene is possibly TRBD1 (5 bases). The CDR3 contains 15 residues. Germline V gene sequence: CDR1 SGHRS, CDR2 YFSETQ. Trimming pared 4 bases from V and 2 bases from J, leaving 13 bases between. The CDR3 bases that were read are TGCGCCAGCAGCCTCGACAGCCGGCGCAATCAGCCC. It codes for CASSLDSRRNQP. The CDR3 as a whole reads CASSLDSRRNQPQHF.